The source of this T cell receptor beta chain is a study of technical replicates of blood from a handful of donors. The sample holds one count of this clone. The germline V gene encodes CDR1 SGHVS and CDR2 FQNEAQ. The CDR3 has 17 amino acids. With 8 bases removed from V and 2 bases from J, the gap between germline ends came to 23 bases. Repertoires were generated with immunoSEQ multiplex PCR, while TCRdb's copy carries only in-frame clones and drops some. Of around 97,000 clones listed, about 95% were seen once; the top ten hold around 0.33%. The V gene is TRBV7-8, the J gene TRBJ2-3; possible D gene TRBD2, 6 bases. This receptor was taken from a human donor in good health. Source material: T cells isolated from PBMCs. CDR3 nucleotides: TGTGCCAGCTTCACGGGGACCGGGAGCGCCATCACAGATACGCAGTATTTT. Translated, it gives CASFTGTGSAITDTQYF.